This paragraph covers one T cell receptor (beta chain) sequence. This sample was taken from a study of cytomegalovirus exposure and HLA in healthy donors. This CDR3 is 14 amino acids long. Trimming shortened V by 2 bases and J by 1 base, and 11 bases separated the two germline ends. Germline values: CDR1 GTSNPN, CDR2 SVGIG (reference sequence). The primer mix had 60 Vbeta and 13 Jbeta primers. Data came from immunoSEQ multiplex PCR; TCRdb stores just in-frame clones and leaves some out. Of about 180,000 clones in the sample, just under 80% are singletons; the top ten hold about 13%. The TCR originated in a woman aged 45 to 65 in good health and CMV-seropositive. Material: PBMCs. The V and J genes are TRBV30 and TRBJ1-1, with a weak D call TRBD1 (5 bases). The CDR3 is CAWSLFDRNTEAFF. The CDR3 coding sequence is TGTGCCTGGAGTCTGTTCGACAGGAACACTGAAGCTTTCTTT.